These T cell receptor beta chains were read from a single sample in a study of T-cell reconstitution after alpha-beta-depleted transplantation in children. TCRdb reprocessed the PCR reads via MiXCR and lists one record per CDR3 protein. The data show approximately 400,000 distinct CDR3 sequences, approximately 10% seen once. The sequenced sample was PBMCs from the stem cell graft donor, obtained from the stem cell graft. These receptors came from a human donor who donated a stem cell graft to a child with acute myeloid leukemia. Each CDR3 is given with its conserved first and last residue. The D gene is left open where the match is weak. Clone size appears in some rows only: once, few, many, or a class for an expanded clone.

abundance: few; v_gene: TRBV5-5; d_gene: NA; j_gene: TRBJ2-5; CDR3nt: TGTGCCAGCAGCTTGGGGGGGCCCAAGAAAGCCCAGTACTTC; CDR3aa: CASSLGGPKKAQYF
abundance: NA; v_gene: TRBV12-3/TRBV12-4; d_gene: TRBD2; j_gene: TRBJ2-3; CDR3nt: TGTGCCGGGGCGAAGTGGGCTAGCGGGGGGGAGGATACGCAGTATTTT; CDR3aa: CAGAKWASGGEDTQYF
abundance: many; v_gene: TRBV10-3; d_gene: TRBD1; j_gene: TRBJ1-3; CDR3nt: TGTGCCATCGGCCTCGGACAGGGTTTGGAAAACACCATATATTTT; CDR3aa: CAIGLGQGLENTIYF
abundance: NA; v_gene: TRBV5-1; d_gene: TRBD1; j_gene: TRBJ2-2; CDR3nt: TGCGCCAGCAGCTTGCGACAGGGACGAACCGGGGAGCTGTTTTTT; CDR3aa: CASSLRQGRTGELFF
abundance: NA; v_gene: TRBV7-2; d_gene: NA; j_gene: TRBJ1-1; CDR3nt: TGTGCCAGCAGCGCCCCCGGGTGGGGCACTGAAGCTTTCTTT; CDR3aa: CASSAPGWGTEAFF
abundance: few; v_gene: TRBV5-1; d_gene: TRBD1; j_gene: TRBJ1-1; CDR3nt: TGCGCCAGCAGCATCGGGACAGGCCTGAACACTGAAGCTTTCTTT; CDR3aa: CASSIGTGLNTEAFF
abundance: NA; v_gene: TRBV7-8; d_gene: NA; j_gene: TRBJ1-4; CDR3nt: TGTGCCAGCAGCCCCAGGGTTGGCGGTAGTGATGAAAAACTGTTTTTT; CDR3aa: CASSPRVGGSDEKLFF
abundance: few; v_gene: TRBV2; d_gene: NA; j_gene: TRBJ2-7; CDR3nt: TGTGCCAGCAGTCCGGGAGCAGGGAACTACGAGCAGTACTTC; CDR3aa: CASSPGAGNYEQYF
abundance: NA; v_gene: TRBV9; d_gene: NA; j_gene: TRBJ2-2; CDR3nt: TGTGCCAGCACAGGGGACACCGGGGAGCTGTTTTTT; CDR3aa: CASTGDTGELFF
abundance: many; v_gene: TRBV11-2; d_gene: TRBD2; j_gene: TRBJ2-7; CDR3nt: TGTGCCAGCAGCTTAGGGGAGGGCGCCTACGAGCAGTACTTC; CDR3aa: CASSLGEGAYEQYF
abundance: few; v_gene: TRBV20-1; d_gene: TRBD2; j_gene: TRBJ2-1; CDR3nt: TGCAGTGCTACGCTTAGCGGGAGCTCCTACAATGAGCAGTTCTTC; CDR3aa: CSATLSGSSYNEQFF
abundance: NA; v_gene: TRBV5-1; d_gene: TRBD2; j_gene: TRBJ2-2; CDR3nt: TGCGCCAGCAGCCTGACTAGCGGGAGTTCCGGGGAGCTGTTTTTT; CDR3aa: CASSLTSGSSGELFF
abundance: NA; v_gene: TRBV29-1; d_gene: NA; j_gene: TRBJ2-5; CDR3nt: TGCAGCGTTGATAAGGGGACCCAGTACTTC; CDR3aa: CSVDKGTQYF
abundance: many; v_gene: TRBV12-3/TRBV12-4; d_gene: NA; j_gene: TRBJ2-2; CDR3nt: TGTGCCAGCAGTTTTACTAGGCCCGGGGAGCTGTTTTTT; CDR3aa: CASSFTRPGELFF
abundance: NA; v_gene: TRBV29-1; d_gene: TRBD1; j_gene: TRBJ2-7; CDR3nt: TGCAGCGTTGAAGATCCCGGGACAGGGGGCGGCTACGAGCAGTACTTC; CDR3aa: CSVEDPGTGGGYEQYF
abundance: NA; v_gene: TRBV20-1; d_gene: NA; j_gene: TRBJ1-6; CDR3nt: TGCAGTGCTAGAGGGTTGCCAGGGAACACTTCACCCCTCCACTTT; CDR3aa: CSARGLPGNTSPLHF
abundance: NA; v_gene: TRBV11-2; d_gene: TRBD2; j_gene: TRBJ2-7; CDR3nt: TGTGCCAGCAGCTTAGAGGTACTAGCGGGCTCCTACGAGCAGTACTTC; CDR3aa: CASSLEVLAGSYEQYF
abundance: many; v_gene: TRBV10-3; d_gene: TRBD2; j_gene: TRBJ2-7; CDR3nt: TGTGCCACCCAGACTAGCGAAACCTACGAGCAGTACTTC; CDR3aa: CATQTSETYEQYF
abundance: NA; v_gene: TRBV30; d_gene: NA; j_gene: TRBJ2-1; CDR3nt: TGTGCCTGGAGTGTTGGTGGGGGCTACAATGAGCAGTTCTTC; CDR3aa: CAWSVGGGYNEQFF
abundance: NA; v_gene: TRBV27; d_gene: NA; j_gene: TRBJ2-2; CDR3nt: TGTGCCAGCAGTTCCCTCACCTACCGGGACAAGCGGTCCCGGGAGCTGTTTTTT; CDR3aa: CASSSLTYRDKRSRELFF
abundance: many; v_gene: TRBV7-2; d_gene: NA; j_gene: TRBJ2-3; CDR3nt: TGTGCCAGCAGCTTTAGGGGGGCCGGGGATACGCAGTATTTT; CDR3aa: CASSFRGAGDTQYF
abundance: NA; v_gene: TRBV7-2; d_gene: NA; j_gene: TRBJ2-1; CDR3nt: TGTGCCAGCAGCTTCATTCAATACAATGAGCAGTTCTTC; CDR3aa: CASSFIQYNEQFF
abundance: once; v_gene: TRBV18; d_gene: NA; j_gene: TRBJ2-7; CDR3nt: TGTGCCAGCTCACCACCGTACTCCCAGCGACACGAGCAGTACTTC; CDR3aa: CASSPPYSQRHEQYF
abundance: NA; v_gene: TRBV4-1; d_gene: NA; j_gene: TRBJ1-2; CDR3nt: TGCGCCAGCAGCCCCAACACAGGGAGCTACTATGGCTACACCTTC; CDR3aa: CASSPNTGSYYGYTF
abundance: few; v_gene: TRBV7-2; d_gene: TRBD2; j_gene: TRBJ2-5; CDR3nt: TGTGCCAGCAGCACCCCGGGACTAGCGGAGCAAGAGACCCAGTACTTC; CDR3aa: CASSTPGLAEQETQYF
abundance: many; v_gene: TRBV20-1; d_gene: TRBD1; j_gene: TRBJ1-6; CDR3nt: TGCAGTGCTAGGGACAGGGGGGTTTATTCACCCCTCCACTTT; CDR3aa: CSARDRGVYSPLHF
abundance: NA; v_gene: TRBV27; d_gene: NA; j_gene: TRBJ1-5; CDR3nt: TGTGCCAGCAGTTTAGGTTACCGGAATCAGCCCCAGCATTTT; CDR3aa: CASSLGYRNQPQHF
abundance: NA; v_gene: TRBV6-1; d_gene: NA; j_gene: TRBJ1-2; CDR3nt: TGTGCCAGCAGCCCGGGAGGGAACGGCCTCGATGGCTACACCTTC; CDR3aa: CASSPGGNGLDGYTF
abundance: NA; v_gene: TRBV11-2; d_gene: TRBD2; j_gene: TRBJ2-2; CDR3nt: TGTGCCAGCAGCTCCCGGACGGGACTAGCCAGAGCCGGGGAGCTGTTTTTT; CDR3aa: CASSSRTGLARAGELFF
abundance: NA; v_gene: TRBV29-1; d_gene: TRBD1; j_gene: TRBJ1-1; CDR3nt: TGCAGCGTTCGGTCTGGGACAGGGGGTTTCCCGAACACTGAAGCTTTCTTT; CDR3aa: CSVRSGTGGFPNTEAFF
abundance: NA; v_gene: TRBV3-1; d_gene: NA; j_gene: TRBJ2-5; CDR3nt: TGTGCCAGCAGCCAAGTAAGGGTCAAGACCCAGTACTTC; CDR3aa: CASSQVRVKTQYF
abundance: few; v_gene: TRBV5-6; d_gene: NA; j_gene: TRBJ2-3; CDR3nt: TGTGCCAGCAATACCGCGGTTGATACGCAGTATTTT; CDR3aa: CASNTAVDTQYF
abundance: few; v_gene: TRBV12-3/TRBV12-4; d_gene: TRBD2; j_gene: TRBJ2-3; CDR3nt: TGTGCCAGCAGTTGGGGGGGGGACACAGATACGCAGTATTTT; CDR3aa: CASSWGGDTDTQYF
abundance: NA; v_gene: TRBV18; d_gene: NA; j_gene: TRBJ2-5; CDR3nt: TGTGCCAGCTCACCTCCCCGGGGCCGACAAGAGACCCAGTACTTC; CDR3aa: CASSPPRGRQETQYF
abundance: NA; v_gene: TRBV5-1; d_gene: NA; j_gene: TRBJ2-1; CDR3nt: TGCGCCAGCAGCTTGGCCGGGACGAGGGATGGCGATGAGCAGTTCTTC; CDR3aa: CASSLAGTRDGDEQFF
abundance: few; v_gene: TRBV6-5; d_gene: TRBD1; j_gene: TRBJ1-2; CDR3nt: TGTGCCAGCAGTCTCGACAGGGGCGCTGGCTACACCTTC; CDR3aa: CASSLDRGAGYTF
abundance: NA; v_gene: TRBV25-1; d_gene: TRBD2; j_gene: TRBJ2-1; CDR3nt: TGTGCCAGCAGTGAGACCCCGGGGCGGGGGATACTTTACAATGAGCAGTTCTTC; CDR3aa: CASSETPGRGILYNEQFF
abundance: NA; v_gene: TRBV6-1; d_gene: TRBD1; j_gene: TRBJ1-5; CDR3nt: TGTGCCAGCACCTACCCAGGGGGGAATCAGCCCCAGCATTTT; CDR3aa: CASTYPGGNQPQHF
abundance: NA; v_gene: TRBV10-3; d_gene: NA; j_gene: TRBJ2-5; CDR3nt: TGTGCCCACGGGGGCGGAGAGACCCAGTACTTC; CDR3aa: CAHGGGETQYF
abundance: few; v_gene: TRBV6-5; d_gene: NA; j_gene: TRBJ1-2; CDR3nt: TGTGCCAGCAGTTACTCGGTCGCGCGCGGGGAGGACTATGGCTACACCTTC; CDR3aa: CASSYSVARGEDYGYTF